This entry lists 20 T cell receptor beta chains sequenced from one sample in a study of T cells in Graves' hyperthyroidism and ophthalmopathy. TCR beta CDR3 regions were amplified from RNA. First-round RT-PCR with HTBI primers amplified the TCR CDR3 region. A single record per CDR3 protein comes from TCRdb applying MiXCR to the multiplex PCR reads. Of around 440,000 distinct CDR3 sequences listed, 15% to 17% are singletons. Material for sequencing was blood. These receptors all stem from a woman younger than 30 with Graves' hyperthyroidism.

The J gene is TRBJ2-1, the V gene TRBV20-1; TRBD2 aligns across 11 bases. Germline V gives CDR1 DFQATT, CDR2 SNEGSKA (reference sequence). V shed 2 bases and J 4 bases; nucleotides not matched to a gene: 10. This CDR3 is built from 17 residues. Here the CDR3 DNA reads TGCAGTGCTAGACCCCCTTTAGCGGGAGGGAAGTACAATGAGCAGTTCTTC. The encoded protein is CSARPPLAGGKYNEQFF.

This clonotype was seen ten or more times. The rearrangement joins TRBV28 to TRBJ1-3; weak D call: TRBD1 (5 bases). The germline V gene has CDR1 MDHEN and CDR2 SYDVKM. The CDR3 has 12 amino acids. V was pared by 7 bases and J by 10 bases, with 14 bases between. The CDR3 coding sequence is TGTGCCAGCAACGAAAGAGGGGTTACCATATATTTT. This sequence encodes CASNERGVTIYF.

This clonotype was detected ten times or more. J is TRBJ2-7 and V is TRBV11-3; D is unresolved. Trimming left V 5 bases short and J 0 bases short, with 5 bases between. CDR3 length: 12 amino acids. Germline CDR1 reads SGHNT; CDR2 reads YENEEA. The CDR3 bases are TGTGCCAGCAGCGTGAGCTCCTACGAGCAGTACTTC. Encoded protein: CASSVSSYEQYF.

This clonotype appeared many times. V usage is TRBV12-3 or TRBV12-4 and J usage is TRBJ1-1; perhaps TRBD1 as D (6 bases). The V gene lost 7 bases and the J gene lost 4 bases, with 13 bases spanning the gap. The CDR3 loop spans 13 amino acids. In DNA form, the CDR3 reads TGTGCCAGCAAATTAAACAGGGTCACTGAAGCTTTCTTT. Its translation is CASKLNRVTEAFF.

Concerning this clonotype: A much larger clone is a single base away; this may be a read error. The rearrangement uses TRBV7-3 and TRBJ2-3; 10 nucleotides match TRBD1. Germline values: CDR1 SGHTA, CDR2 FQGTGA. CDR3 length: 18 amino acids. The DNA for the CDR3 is TGTGCCAACAGCTCCCGTCTGGGACAGGGGACCCCCACAGATACGCAGTATTTT. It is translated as CANSSRLGQGTPTDTQYF.

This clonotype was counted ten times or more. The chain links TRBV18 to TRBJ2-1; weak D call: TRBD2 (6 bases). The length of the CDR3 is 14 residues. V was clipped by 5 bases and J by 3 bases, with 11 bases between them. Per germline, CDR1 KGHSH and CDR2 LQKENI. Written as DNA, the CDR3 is TGTGCCAGCTCAGCCACCGGGGGCTACAATGAGCAGTTCTTC. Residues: CASSATGGYNEQFF.

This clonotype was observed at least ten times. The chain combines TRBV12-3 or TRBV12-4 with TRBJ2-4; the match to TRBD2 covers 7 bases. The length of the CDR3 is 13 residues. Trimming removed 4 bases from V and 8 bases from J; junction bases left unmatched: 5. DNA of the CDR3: TGTGCCAGCAGTTCCCCGGGGGGTGACATTCAGTACTTC. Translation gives CASSSPGGDIQYF.

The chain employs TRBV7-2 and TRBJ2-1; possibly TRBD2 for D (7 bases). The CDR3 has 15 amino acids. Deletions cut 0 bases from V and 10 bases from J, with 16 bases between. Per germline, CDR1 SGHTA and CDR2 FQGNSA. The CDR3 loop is CASSLAGGPGDEQFF. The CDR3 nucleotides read TGTGCCAGCAGCTTAGCCGGGGGGCCGGGTGACGAGCAGTTCTTC.

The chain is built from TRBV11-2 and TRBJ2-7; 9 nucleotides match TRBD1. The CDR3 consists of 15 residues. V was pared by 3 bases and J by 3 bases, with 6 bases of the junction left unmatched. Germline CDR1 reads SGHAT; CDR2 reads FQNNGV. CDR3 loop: CASSLSPGQGYEQYF. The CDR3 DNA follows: TGTGCCAGCAGCTTGAGTCCGGGACAGGGCTACGAGCAGTACTTC.

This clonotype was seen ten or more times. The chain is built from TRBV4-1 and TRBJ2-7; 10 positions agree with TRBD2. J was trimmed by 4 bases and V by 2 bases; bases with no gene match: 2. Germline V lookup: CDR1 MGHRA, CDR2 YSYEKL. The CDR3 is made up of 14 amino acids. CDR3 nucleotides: TGCGCCAGCAGCCAACAGCGGGGGGGTTACGAGCAGTACTTC. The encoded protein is CASSQQRGGYEQYF.

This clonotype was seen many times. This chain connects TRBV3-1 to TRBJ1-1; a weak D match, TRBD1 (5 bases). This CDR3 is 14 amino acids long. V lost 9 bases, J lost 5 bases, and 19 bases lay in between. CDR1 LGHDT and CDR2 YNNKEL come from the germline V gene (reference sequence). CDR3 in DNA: TGTGCCAGACTGGGGAGGGGTCTGGTAACTGAAGCTTTCTTT. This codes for CARLGRGLVTEAFF. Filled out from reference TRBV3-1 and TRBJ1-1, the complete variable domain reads DTAVSQTPKYLVTQMGNDKSIKCEQNLGHDTMYWYKQDSKKFLKIMFSYNNKELIINETVPNRFSPKSPDKAHLNLHINSLELGDSAVYFCARLGRGLVTEAFFGQGTRLTVV.

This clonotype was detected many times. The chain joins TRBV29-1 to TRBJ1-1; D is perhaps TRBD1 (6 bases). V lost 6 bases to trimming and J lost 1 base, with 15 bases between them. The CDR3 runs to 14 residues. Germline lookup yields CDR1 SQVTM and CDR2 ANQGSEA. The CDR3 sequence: CSVNSLQGNTEAFF. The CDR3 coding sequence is TGCAGCGTCAACAGCCTACAGGGGAACACTGAAGCTTTCTTT.

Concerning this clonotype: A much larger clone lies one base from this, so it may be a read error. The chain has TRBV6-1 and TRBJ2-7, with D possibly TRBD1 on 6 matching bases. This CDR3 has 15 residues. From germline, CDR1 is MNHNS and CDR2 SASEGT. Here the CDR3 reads CANSVHRAKDYEQYF. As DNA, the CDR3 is TGTGCCAACAGTGTTCACAGGGCGAAGGACTACGAGCAGTACTTC.

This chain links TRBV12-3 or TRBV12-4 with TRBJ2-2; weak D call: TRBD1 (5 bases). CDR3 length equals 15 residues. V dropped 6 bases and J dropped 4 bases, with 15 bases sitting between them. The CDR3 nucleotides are TGTGCCAGCAGCTGGTCTCGGACATCCACCGGGGAGCTGTTTTTT. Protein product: CASSWSRTSTGELFF.

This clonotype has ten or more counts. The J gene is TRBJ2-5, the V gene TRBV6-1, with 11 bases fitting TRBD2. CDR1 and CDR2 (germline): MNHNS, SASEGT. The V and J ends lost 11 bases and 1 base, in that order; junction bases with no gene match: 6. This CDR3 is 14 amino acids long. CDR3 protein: CAGGLAGFQETQYF. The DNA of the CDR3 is TGTGCCGGTGGACTAGCGGGCTTCCAAGAGACCCAGTACTTC.

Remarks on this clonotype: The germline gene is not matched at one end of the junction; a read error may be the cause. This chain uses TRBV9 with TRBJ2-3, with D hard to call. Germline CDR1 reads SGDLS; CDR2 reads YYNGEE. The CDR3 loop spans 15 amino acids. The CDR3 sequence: CASTVGTYPTDTQYF. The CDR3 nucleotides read TGTGCCAGCACCGTAGGCACTTACCCTACAGATACGCAGTATTTT.

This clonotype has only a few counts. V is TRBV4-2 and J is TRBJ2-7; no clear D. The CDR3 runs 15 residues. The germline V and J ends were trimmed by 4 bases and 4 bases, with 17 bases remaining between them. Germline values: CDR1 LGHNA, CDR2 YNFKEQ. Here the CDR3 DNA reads TGTGCCAGCAGCCCTTCTTCAGGATACCAGTACGAGCAGTACTTC. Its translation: CASSPSSGYQYEQYF.

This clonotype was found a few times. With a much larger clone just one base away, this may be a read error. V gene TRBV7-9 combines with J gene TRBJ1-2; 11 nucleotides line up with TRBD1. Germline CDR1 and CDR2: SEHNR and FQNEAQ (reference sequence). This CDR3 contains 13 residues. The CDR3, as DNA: TGTGTCAGCAGGACAGGGGGCGCCGATGGCTACACCTTC. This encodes CVSRTGGADGYTF.

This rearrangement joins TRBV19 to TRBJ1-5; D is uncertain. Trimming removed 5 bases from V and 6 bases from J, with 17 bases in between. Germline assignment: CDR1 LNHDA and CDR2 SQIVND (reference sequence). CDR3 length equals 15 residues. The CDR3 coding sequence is TGTGCCAGTAGTCCAAGAGGTGGATTCGGTCAGCCCCAGCATTTT. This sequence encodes CASSPRGGFGQPQHF.

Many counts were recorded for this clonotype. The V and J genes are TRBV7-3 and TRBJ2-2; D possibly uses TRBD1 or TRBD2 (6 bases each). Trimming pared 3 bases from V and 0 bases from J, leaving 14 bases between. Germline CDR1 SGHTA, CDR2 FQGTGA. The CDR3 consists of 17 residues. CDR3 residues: CASSFSGGTPNTGELFF. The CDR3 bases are TGTGCCAGCAGCTTCTCGGGCGGGACACCGAACACCGGGGAGCTGTTTTTT.